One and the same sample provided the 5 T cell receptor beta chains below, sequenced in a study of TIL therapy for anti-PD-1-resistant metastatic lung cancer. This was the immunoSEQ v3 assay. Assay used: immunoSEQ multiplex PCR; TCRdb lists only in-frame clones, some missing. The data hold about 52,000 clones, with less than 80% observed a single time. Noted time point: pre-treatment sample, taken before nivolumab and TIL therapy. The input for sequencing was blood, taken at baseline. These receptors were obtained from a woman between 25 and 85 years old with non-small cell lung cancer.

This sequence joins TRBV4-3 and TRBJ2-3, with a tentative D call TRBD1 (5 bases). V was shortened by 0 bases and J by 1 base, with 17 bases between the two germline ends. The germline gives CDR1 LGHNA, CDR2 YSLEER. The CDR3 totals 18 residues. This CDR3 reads CASSQESKSVGGTDTQYF. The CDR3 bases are TGCGCCAGCAGCCAAGAGTCGAAGAGCGTAGGGGGCACAGATACGCAGTATTTT.

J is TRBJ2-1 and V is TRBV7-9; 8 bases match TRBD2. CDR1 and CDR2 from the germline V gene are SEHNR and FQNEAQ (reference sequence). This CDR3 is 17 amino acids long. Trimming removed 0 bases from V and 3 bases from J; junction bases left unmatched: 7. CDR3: CASSLAVGREDYNEQFF. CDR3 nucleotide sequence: TGTGCCAGCAGCTTAGCGGTTGGGCGGGAGGACTACAATGAGCAGTTCTTC.

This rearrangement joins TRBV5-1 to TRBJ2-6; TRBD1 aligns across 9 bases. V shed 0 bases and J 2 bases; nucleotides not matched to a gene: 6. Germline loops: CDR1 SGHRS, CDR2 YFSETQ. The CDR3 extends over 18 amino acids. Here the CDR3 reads CASSLGGQGTPGANVLTF. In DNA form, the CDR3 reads TGCGCCAGCAGCTTGGGGGGACAGGGCACGCCTGGGGCCAACGTCCTGACTTTC.

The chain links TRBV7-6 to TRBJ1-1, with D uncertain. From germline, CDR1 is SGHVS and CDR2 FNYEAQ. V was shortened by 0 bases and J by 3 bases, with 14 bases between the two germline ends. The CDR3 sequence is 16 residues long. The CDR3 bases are TGTGCCAGCAGCTTAGCGCTGGCGGGAACGGACACTGAAGCTTTCTTT. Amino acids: CASSLALAGTDTEAFF.

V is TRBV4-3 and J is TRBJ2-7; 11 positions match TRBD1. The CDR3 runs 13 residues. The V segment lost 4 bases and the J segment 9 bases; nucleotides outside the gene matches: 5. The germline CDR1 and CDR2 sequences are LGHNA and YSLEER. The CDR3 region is CASSPGQGEGQYF. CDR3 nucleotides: TGCGCCAGCAGCCCGGGACAGGGGGAAGGGCAGTACTTC.